This T cell receptor (beta chain) is from a study of T cell clonality in common variable immunodeficiency. Sequenced by immunoSEQ multiplex PCR; TCRdb stores in-frame clones only, minus some. The table lists fewer than 50,000 clones, with no singletons. This clone has ten or more counts. The DNA ends 3 residues before the CDR3 does, and the rest of the CDR3 is filled in from the germline J gene. V lost 4 bases and J lost 2, with 5 bases in between. The CDR3 spans 12 residues. From germline, CDR1 is MNHNS and CDR2 SASEGT. The sample consisted of peripheral blood mononuclear cells. The sequence was collected from a person between 18 and 69 years old in good health. V is TRBV6-1 and J is TRBJ1-2; no firm D call. The part of the CDR3 DNA that was read is TGTGCCAGCAGTGCCGGGAACTATGGC. This gives the protein CASSAGNYG. The whole CDR3 sequence reads CASSAGNYGYTF.